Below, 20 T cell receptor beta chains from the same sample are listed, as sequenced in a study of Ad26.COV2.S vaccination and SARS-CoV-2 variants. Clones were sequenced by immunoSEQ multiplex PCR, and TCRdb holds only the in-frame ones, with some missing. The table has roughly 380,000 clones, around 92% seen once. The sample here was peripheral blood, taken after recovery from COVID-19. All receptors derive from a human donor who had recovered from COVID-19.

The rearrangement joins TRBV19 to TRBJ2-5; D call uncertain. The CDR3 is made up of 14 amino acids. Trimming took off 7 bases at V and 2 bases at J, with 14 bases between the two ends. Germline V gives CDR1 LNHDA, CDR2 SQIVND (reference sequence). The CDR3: CASTPGGLQETQYF. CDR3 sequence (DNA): TGTGCCAGTACCCCAGGCGGCCTTCAAGAGACCCAGTACTTC.

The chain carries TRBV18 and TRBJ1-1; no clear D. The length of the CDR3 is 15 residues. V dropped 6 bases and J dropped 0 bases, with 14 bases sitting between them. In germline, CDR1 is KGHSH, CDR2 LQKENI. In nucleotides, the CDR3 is TGTGCCAGCTCGCCTGATTCCCTCATGAACACTGAAGCTTTCTTT. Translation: CASSPDSLMNTEAFF.

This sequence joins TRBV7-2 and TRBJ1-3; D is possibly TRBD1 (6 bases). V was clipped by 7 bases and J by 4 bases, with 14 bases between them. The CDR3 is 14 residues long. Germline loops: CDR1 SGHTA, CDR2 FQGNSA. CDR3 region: CASKEQGKGNTIYF. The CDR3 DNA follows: TGTGCCAGCAAGGAACAGGGCAAGGGAAACACCATATATTTT.

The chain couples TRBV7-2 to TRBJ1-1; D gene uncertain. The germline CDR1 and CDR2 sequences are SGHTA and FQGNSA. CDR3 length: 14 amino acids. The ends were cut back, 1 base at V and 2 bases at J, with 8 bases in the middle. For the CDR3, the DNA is TGTGCCAGCAGCTTAGTGGGGATAAACACTGAAGCTTTCTTT. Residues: CASSLVGINTEAFF. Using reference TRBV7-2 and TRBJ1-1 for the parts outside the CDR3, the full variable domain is GAGVSQSPSNKVTEKGKDVELRCDPISGHTALYWYRQSLGQGLEFLIYFQGNSAPDKSGLPSDRFSAERTGGSVSTLTIQRTQQEDSAVYLCASSLVGINTEAFFGQGTRLTVV.

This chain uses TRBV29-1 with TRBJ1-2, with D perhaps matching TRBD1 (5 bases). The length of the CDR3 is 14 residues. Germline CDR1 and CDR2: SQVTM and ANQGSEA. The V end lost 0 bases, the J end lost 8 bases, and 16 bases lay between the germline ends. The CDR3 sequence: CSVEDAGGVGGYTF. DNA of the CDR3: TGCAGCGTTGAAGATGCCGGGGGAGTTGGAGGCTACACCTTC.

The CDR3 bases are TGTGCCAGCAGCTTGAATTCCGCTAGCACAGATACGCAGTATTTT. Protein sequence: CASSLNSASTDTQYF. The chain is built from TRBV7-3 and TRBJ2-3; D uncertain. This CDR3 is 15 amino acids long. The germline V gene has CDR1 SGHTA and CDR2 FQGTGA. V lost 3 bases to trimming and J lost 0 bases, with 10 bases between them.

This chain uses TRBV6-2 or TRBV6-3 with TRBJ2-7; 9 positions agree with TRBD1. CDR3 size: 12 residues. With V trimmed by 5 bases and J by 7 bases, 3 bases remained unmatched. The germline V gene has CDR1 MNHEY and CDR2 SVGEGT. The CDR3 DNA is TGTGCCAGCAGTCCGGACAGGGGAGAGCAGTACTTC. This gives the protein CASSPDRGEQYF.

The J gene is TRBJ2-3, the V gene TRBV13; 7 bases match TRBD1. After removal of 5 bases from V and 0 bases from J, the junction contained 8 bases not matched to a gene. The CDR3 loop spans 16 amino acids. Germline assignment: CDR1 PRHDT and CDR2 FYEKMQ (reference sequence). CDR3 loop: CASSGQGVSSTDTQYF. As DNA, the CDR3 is TGTGCCAGCAGCGGGCAGGGGGTTTCTAGCACAGATACGCAGTATTTT.

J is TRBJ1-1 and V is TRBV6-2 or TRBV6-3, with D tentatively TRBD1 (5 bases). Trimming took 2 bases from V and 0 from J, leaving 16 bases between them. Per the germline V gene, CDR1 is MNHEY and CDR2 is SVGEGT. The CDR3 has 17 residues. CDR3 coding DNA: TGTGCCAGCAGTTACCCAGCAGAACAGGTGCTGAACACTGAAGCTTTCTTT. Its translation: CASSYPAEQVLNTEAFF.

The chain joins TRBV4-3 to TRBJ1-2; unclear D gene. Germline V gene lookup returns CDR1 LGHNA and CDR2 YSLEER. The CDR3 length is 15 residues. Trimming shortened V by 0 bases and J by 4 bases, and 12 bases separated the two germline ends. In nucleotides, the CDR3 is TGCGCCAGCAGCCAAGATCCTACAACCGCCTATGGCTACACCTTC. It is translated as CASSQDPTTAYGYTF.

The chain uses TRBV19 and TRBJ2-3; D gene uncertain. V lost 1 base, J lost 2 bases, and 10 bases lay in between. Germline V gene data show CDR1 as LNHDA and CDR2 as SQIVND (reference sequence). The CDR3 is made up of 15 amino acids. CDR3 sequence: CASSIVSGPTDTQYF. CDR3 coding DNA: TGTGCCAGTAGTATAGTCAGTGGCCCCACAGATACGCAGTATTTT.

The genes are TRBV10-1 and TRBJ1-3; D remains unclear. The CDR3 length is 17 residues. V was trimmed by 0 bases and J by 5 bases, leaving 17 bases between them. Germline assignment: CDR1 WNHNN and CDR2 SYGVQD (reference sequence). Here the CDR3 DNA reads TGCGCCAGCAGTGAGTCCTACGAGTTGGACGGAAGAAACACCATATATTTT. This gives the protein CASSESYELDGRNTIYF.

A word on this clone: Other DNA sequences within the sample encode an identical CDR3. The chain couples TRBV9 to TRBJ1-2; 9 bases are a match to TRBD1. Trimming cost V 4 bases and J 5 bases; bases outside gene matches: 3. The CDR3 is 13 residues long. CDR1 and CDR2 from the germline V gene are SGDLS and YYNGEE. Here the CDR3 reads CASSTGGAYGYTF. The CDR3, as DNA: TGTGCCAGCAGCACAGGGGGCGCTTATGGCTACACCTTC.

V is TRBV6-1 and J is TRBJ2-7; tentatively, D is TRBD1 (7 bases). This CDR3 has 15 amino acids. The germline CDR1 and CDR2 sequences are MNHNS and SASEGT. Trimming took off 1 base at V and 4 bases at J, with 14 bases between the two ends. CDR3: CASSEGQGGGYEQYF. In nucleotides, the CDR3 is TGTGCCAGCAGTGAAGGGCAGGGGGGCGGTTACGAGCAGTACTTC.

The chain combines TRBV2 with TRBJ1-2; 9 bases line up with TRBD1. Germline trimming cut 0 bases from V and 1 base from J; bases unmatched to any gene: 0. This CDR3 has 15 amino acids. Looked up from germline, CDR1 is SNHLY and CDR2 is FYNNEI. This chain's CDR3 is CASSEAGQGNYGYTF. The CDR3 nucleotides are TGTGCCAGCAGTGAAGCGGGACAGGGTAACTATGGCTACACCTTC.

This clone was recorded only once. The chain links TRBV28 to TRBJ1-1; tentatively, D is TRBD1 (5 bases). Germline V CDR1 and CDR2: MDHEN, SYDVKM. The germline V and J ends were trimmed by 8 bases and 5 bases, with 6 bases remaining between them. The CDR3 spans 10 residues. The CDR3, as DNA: TGTGCCAGCGGGGGGACTGAAGCTTTCTTT. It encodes CASGGTEAFF.

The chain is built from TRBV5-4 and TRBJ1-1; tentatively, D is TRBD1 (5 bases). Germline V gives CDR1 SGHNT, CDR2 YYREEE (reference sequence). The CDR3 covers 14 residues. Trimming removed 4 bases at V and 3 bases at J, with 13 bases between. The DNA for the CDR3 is TGTGCCAGCAGCCAGGGAGGGCGAGACACTGAAGCTTTCTTT. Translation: CASSQGGRDTEAFF. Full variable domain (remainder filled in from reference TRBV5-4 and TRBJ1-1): ETGVTQSPTHLIKTRGQQVTLRCSSQSGHNTVSWYQQALGQGPQFIFQYYREEENGRGNFPPRFSGLQFPNYSSELNVNALELDDSALYLCASSQGGRDTEAFFGQGTRLTVV.

CDR3 in amino acids: CASRSVTPPAGNEKLFF. CDR3 DNA sequence: TGTGCCAGCAGATCAGTAACCCCACCGGCCGGTAATGAAAAACTGTTTTTT. The chain employs TRBV7-9 and TRBJ1-4; D is undetermined. The CDR3 has 17 residues. The V gene's germline CDR1 is SEHNR and CDR2 FQNEAQ (reference sequence). Trimming pared 6 bases from V and 4 bases from J, leaving 21 bases between.

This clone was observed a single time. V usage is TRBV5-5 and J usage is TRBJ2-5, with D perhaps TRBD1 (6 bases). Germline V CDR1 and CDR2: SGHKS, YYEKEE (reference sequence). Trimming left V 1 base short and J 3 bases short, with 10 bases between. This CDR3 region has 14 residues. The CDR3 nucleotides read TGTGCCAGCAGCTTGCAAACAGGGAAAGAGACCCAGTACTTC. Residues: CASSLQTGKETQYF.

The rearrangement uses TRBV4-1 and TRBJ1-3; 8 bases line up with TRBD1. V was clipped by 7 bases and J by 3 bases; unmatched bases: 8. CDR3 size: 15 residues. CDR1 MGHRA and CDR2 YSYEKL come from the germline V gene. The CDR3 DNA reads TGCGCCAGCACCTCGATAGGACAGGGTGGAAACACCATATATTTT. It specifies CASTSIGQGGNTIYF.